A selection of T cell receptor beta chains follows, all from one sample in a study of control samples from healthy donors and cancer patients. Assay: immunoSEQ multiplex PCR; the TCRdb copy retains only in-frame clones and omits some. This sample carries some 95,000 clones, around 88% of them seen once, and the ten largest clones take 13% to 15%. The sample comprised blood. These receptors were obtained from a man aged 25-45 years in good health. CDR3s include the opening cysteine and the closing phenylalanine or tryptophan. Fields, in order: CDR3 protein, V gene, J gene.

CDR3 protein: CATSPGRLAGGGEQYF; V gene: TRBV15; J gene: TRBJ2-7
CDR3 protein: CAWSAPLATDTQYF; V gene: TRBV30; J gene: TRBJ2-3
CDR3 protein: CASINAGRQYF; V gene: TRBV6-5; J gene: TRBJ2-7
CDR3 protein: CASSLQGQYNEQFF; V gene: TRBV5-4; J gene: TRBJ2-1
CDR3 protein: CASSQDVRPITTYTF; V gene: TRBV4-3; J gene: TRBJ1-2
CDR3 protein: CASSSGSTDTQYF; V gene: TRBV5-1; J gene: TRBJ2-3
CDR3 protein: CASSLNSGANVLTF; V gene: TRBV28; J gene: TRBJ2-6
CDR3 protein: CASSLEPGGRGYEQFF; V gene: TRBV5-1; J gene: TRBJ2-1
CDR3 protein: CASSQSGANVLTF; V gene: TRBV19; J gene: TRBJ2-6
CDR3 protein: CASSSEGMGSYNEQFF; V gene: TRBV28; J gene: TRBJ2-1
CDR3 protein: CASRELGVSYGYTF; V gene: TRBV6-5; J gene: TRBJ1-2
CDR3 protein: CATSRDTRGSGNTIYF; V gene: TRBV15; J gene: TRBJ1-3
CDR3 protein: CASSPNLSNQPQHF; V gene: TRBV7-9; J gene: TRBJ1-5
CDR3 protein: CACALPGGGVPYEQYF; V gene: TRBV30; J gene: TRBJ2-7
CDR3 protein: CASSLNTEAFF; V gene: TRBV7-9; J gene: TRBJ1-1
CDR3 protein: CASSPDGQGTLYGYTF; V gene: TRBV18; J gene: TRBJ1-2
CDR3 protein: CASSFTTDSSGNTIYF; V gene: TRBV7-2; J gene: TRBJ1-3
CDR3 protein: CASSLWVGQNYNSPLHF; V gene: TRBV7-3; J gene: TRBJ1-6
CDR3 protein: CASSFGAYEQYF; V gene: TRBV7-9; J gene: TRBJ2-7
CDR3 protein: CASSIINRVSGNTIYF; V gene: TRBV28; J gene: TRBJ1-3
CDR3 protein: CASSQSTSGRYEQYF; V gene: TRBV3-1/TRBV3-2; J gene: TRBJ2-7
CDR3 protein: CASSPGGDTQYF; V gene: TRBV7-3; J gene: TRBJ2-3
CDR3 protein: CASSLGLHPTYEQYF; V gene: TRBV11-2; J gene: TRBJ2-7
CDR3 protein: CASSQDDRSSYNEQFF; V gene: TRBV4-1; J gene: TRBJ2-1
CDR3 protein: CASSTTTGALGGYTF; V gene: TRBV9; J gene: TRBJ1-2
CDR3 protein: CASSSSSGRGETQYF; V gene: TRBV5-1; J gene: TRBJ2-5
CDR3 protein: CASSYSARNQPQHF; V gene: TRBV6-6; J gene: TRBJ1-5
CDR3 protein: CATEHTSTDTQYF; V gene: TRBV19; J gene: TRBJ2-3
CDR3 protein: CASSRQIAGGYNEQFF; V gene: TRBV4-3; J gene: TRBJ2-1
CDR3 protein: CASSDGGVQDTQYF; V gene: TRBV10-1; J gene: TRBJ2-3
CDR3 protein: CASSMGGQRGYGYTF; V gene: TRBV7-9; J gene: TRBJ1-2
CDR3 protein: CASSTKSGSPYTGELFF; V gene: TRBV5-1; J gene: TRBJ2-2
CDR3 protein: CASSQSSTHSGNTIYF; V gene: TRBV3-1/TRBV3-2; J gene: TRBJ1-3
CDR3 protein: CASSTGTANEKLFF; V gene: TRBV5-1; J gene: TRBJ1-4
CDR3 protein: CASSFWPGALHF; V gene: TRBV12-3/TRBV12-4; J gene: TRBJ1-6
CDR3 protein: CATRHSRANVLTF; V gene: TRBV24-1; J gene: TRBJ2-6
CDR3 protein: CASSPLGGNEQFF; V gene: TRBV3-1/TRBV3-2; J gene: TRBJ2-1
CDR3 protein: CASSVTPTGSNEKLFF; V gene: TRBV9; J gene: TRBJ1-4
CDR3 protein: CAWSEYNEQFF; V gene: TRBV30; J gene: TRBJ2-1
CDR3 protein: CASHRPSYNEQFF; V gene: TRBV28; J gene: TRBJ2-1
CDR3 protein: CASSYQGYPTDTQYF; V gene: TRBV6-5; J gene: TRBJ2-3
CDR3 protein: CASSLDLVLADNEQFF; V gene: TRBV11-2; J gene: TRBJ2-1
CDR3 protein: CASSLGTGSYNEQFF; V gene: TRBV7-7; J gene: TRBJ2-1
CDR3 protein: CASSVDGTSVKRAGELFF; V gene: TRBV5-1; J gene: TRBJ2-2
CDR3 protein: CASSLDHRNTEAFF; V gene: TRBV7-9; J gene: TRBJ1-1
CDR3 protein: CASSHFAGTSGSNMSGELFF; V gene: TRBV4-1; J gene: TRBJ2-2
CDR3 protein: CASSSGQGGSYEQYF; V gene: TRBV7-2; J gene: TRBJ2-7
CDR3 protein: CASSYERGDNEQFF; V gene: TRBV6-5; J gene: TRBJ2-1
CDR3 protein: CASSYWGQQETQYF; V gene: TRBV6-2/TRBV6-3; J gene: TRBJ2-5
CDR3 protein: CTSSLFWRVSPTDTQYF; V gene: TRBV1; J gene: TRBJ2-3
CDR3 protein: CASRRQGRSPTDTQYF; V gene: TRBV2; J gene: TRBJ2-3
CDR3 protein: CASSLNQGNQPQHF; V gene: TRBV28; J gene: TRBJ1-5
CDR3 protein: CASSGLTRDSGINGYTF; V gene: TRBV7-8; J gene: TRBJ1-2
CDR3 protein: CASSLEQIYNEQFF; V gene: TRBV5-1; J gene: TRBJ2-1
CDR3 protein: CASTGATNTEAFF; V gene: TRBV11-3; J gene: TRBJ1-1
CDR3 protein: CASSLGSGGADGYTF; V gene: TRBV5-1; J gene: TRBJ1-2
CDR3 protein: CATSEPGQGGFRNTGELFF; V gene: TRBV24-1; J gene: TRBJ2-2
CDR3 protein: CASSFNLQLNYGYTF; V gene: TRBV7-9; J gene: TRBJ1-2